A single sample gave rise to the 8 T cell receptor beta chains below, sequenced in a study of T cell repertoires in cytomegalovirus infection. TCRdb recomputed calls from the reads with MiXCR, one row per CDR3 protein. The sample contains about 180,000 distinct CDR3 sequences, approximately 15% of which appear only once. Sequenced sample: PBMCs. The source is a human donor in good health (CMV status not recorded). Some clones in this sample may be carry-over from other donors' samples.

This clonotype turned up a few times. V and J are TRBV27 and TRBJ2-3; unclear D gene. This CDR3 has 13 amino acids. The V and J ends lost 3 bases and 5 bases respectively, with 9 bases between them. CDR1 is MNHEY and CDR2 is SMNVEV in the germline V gene (reference sequence). CDR3 sequence: CASSFWALDTQYF. The DNA of the CDR3 is TGTGCCAGCAGTTTTTGGGCTTTAGATACGCAGTATTTT.

This clonotype showed up just a few times. The V gene is TRBV25-1, the J gene TRBJ1-5, with D unclear. CDR1 MGHDK and CDR2 SYGVNS come from the germline V gene. This CDR3 contains 12 residues. Trimming stripped 1 base from V and 6 bases from J, with 4 bases between. CDR3: CASSELGQPQHF. The DNA for the CDR3 is TGTGCCAGCAGTGAATTAGGTCAGCCCCAGCATTTT.

This clonotype was recorded at least ten times. The genes are TRBV7-2 and TRBJ2-5; 12 positions agree with TRBD2. This CDR3 is 16 amino acids long. Germline V gives CDR1 SGHTA, CDR2 FQGNSA. With 5 bases clipped from V and 6 bases from J, the junction kept 10 bases outside the gene matches. The CDR3 here is CASSILAGGPRKTQYF. The CDR3 coding sequence is TGTGCCAGCAGCATACTAGCGGGAGGCCCTAGAAAGACCCAGTACTTC.

This clonotype was observed many times. The chain links TRBV6-1 to TRBJ2-7; the D gene is possibly TRBD2 (5 bases). Trimming stripped 7 bases from V and 2 bases from J, with 15 bases between. Germline V gene lookup returns CDR1 MNHNS and CDR2 SASEGT. The CDR3 totals 14 residues. The CDR3: CASNKDSAAYEQYV. DNA of the CDR3: TGTGCCAGCAATAAGGACTCAGCAGCCTACGAGCAGTACGTC.

This clonotype has at least ten counts. J is TRBJ2-1 and V is TRBV7-6; D is undetermined. CDR3 length: 15 residues. The ends were cut back, 5 bases at V and 0 bases at J, with 11 bases in the middle. Per germline, CDR1 SGHVS and CDR2 FNYEAQ. The CDR3 loop reads CASSPPGFSYNEQFF. In DNA form, the CDR3 reads TGTGCCAGCAGCCCCCCAGGTTTCTCCTACAATGAGCAGTTCTTC.

The V call is TRBV18, the J call TRBJ1-1; 8 bases are a match to TRBD1. The CDR3 totals 15 residues. The J segment lost 1 base and the V segment lost 3 bases, leaving 4 bases of the junction unmatched. Germline V gene lookup returns CDR1 KGHSH and CDR2 LQKENI. Here the CDR3 reads CASSPTTGANTEAFF. Here the CDR3 DNA reads TGTGCCAGCTCACCTACGACAGGGGCGAACACTGAAGCTTTCTTT.

The table lists this clonotype with many counts. This rearrangement joins TRBV19 to TRBJ2-6, with 11 bases matching TRBD1. The CDR3 length is 16 residues. Trimming removed 6 bases from V and 2 bases from J; junction bases left unmatched: 3. CDR1 and CDR2 (germline): LNHDA, SQIVND (reference sequence). Written as DNA, the CDR3 is TGTGCCAGTAGCCGGGGACAGGGGGCTGGGGCCAACGTCCTGACTTTC. This translates into CASSRGQGAGANVLTF.

This clonotype came up a few times. V usage is TRBV25-1 and J usage is TRBJ1-6; D unresolved. The CDR3 length is 13 residues. The V and J ends lost 8 bases and 9 bases respectively, with 14 bases between them. Germline values: CDR1 MGHDK, CDR2 SYGVNS. As DNA, the CDR3 is TGTGCCAGCCAGCCGCCCGGTGGTTCACCCCTCCACTTT. It translates to CASQPPGGSPLHF.